Listed below are T cell receptor beta chains from one sample, sequenced in a study of OX40 agonist ivuxolimab in advanced cancers. The data were produced by immunoSEQ multiplex PCR, yet TCRdb's version contains in-frame clones alone and is incomplete. The sample records tens of thousands of clones, around 88% being singletons. The sequencing used CD4+ or CD8+ T cells sorted from blood, collected in a trial of the OX40 agonist ivuxolimab. These receptors originate from an adult with an advanced solid tumor such as melanoma, head and neck, liver or kidney cancer. CDR3s include the opening cysteine and the closing phenylalanine or tryptophan. A D gene is named only where the DNA matches it firmly. Clone size appears in some rows only: once, few, many, or a class for an expanded clone.

j_call clone_size v_call d_call cdr3_nt cdr3_aa
TRBJ2-7 NA TRBV27 NA TGTGCCAGCAGTTTAGGTGCTTGGGCTCCCTACGAGCAGTACTTC CASSLGAWAPYEQYF
TRBJ2-7 NA TRBV19 TRBD2 TGTGCCAGTAGTCCCCGACTAGCGGGCTCCGAGCAGTACTTC CASSPRLAGSEQYF
TRBJ1-1 NA TRBV7-8 NA TGTGCCAGCAGCTTAGGGAGTAGCACTGAAGCTTTCTTT CASSLGSSTEAFF
TRBJ2-5 NA TRBV27 TRBD2 TGTGCCAGCAGTTTATTCCTAGCGGGGGCGGAGACCCAGTACTTC CASSLFLAGAETQYF
TRBJ2-7 NA TRBV19 TRBD1 TGTGCCAGTAGTCCGGGACAGGGGGGTCCCTCCTACGAGCAGTACTTC CASSPGQGGPSYEQYF
TRBJ1-2 NA TRBV28 NA TGTGCCAGCAGTCAGGCGGGGGGATTAAGGGGCTACACCTTC CASSQAGGLRGYTF
TRBJ2-7 NA TRBV7-2 NA TGTGCCAGCAGTTTTATGATTGGGGAACCACGCTACGAGCAGTACTTC CASSFMIGEPRYEQYF
TRBJ2-3 NA TRBV6-5 NA TGTGCCAGTTCCTCGAGCACAGATACGCAGTATTTT CASSSSTDTQYF
TRBJ1-1 NA TRBV2 NA TGTGCCAGCAGTGAGGCCCGGATCCCCGGAACTGAAGCTTTCTTT CASSEARIPGTEAFF
TRBJ1-2 NA TRBV10-3 TRBD1 TGTGCCATCAGAGAGACAGGGACTGAGGGCTACACCTTC CAIRETGTEGYTF
TRBJ2-1 NA TRBV27 NA TGTGCCAGCTTTAGACTAGACAATGAGCAGTTCTTC CASFRLDNEQFF
TRBJ1-6 NA TRBV11-3 TRBD1 TGTGCCAGCAGCCTCGACAGGGGAAATTCACCCCTCCACTTT CASSLDRGNSPLHF
TRBJ2-1 once TRBV2 NA TGTGCCAGCAGTGGGGGGTACAATGAGCAGTTCTTC CASSGGYNEQFF
TRBJ2-7 NA TRBV19 TRBD2 TGTGCCAGTAGTATTCTAGCGGGAGCCTTCAACGAGCAGTACTTC CASSILAGAFNEQYF
TRBJ1-1 NA TRBV4-1 NA TGCGCCAGCAGCCAGGTAGTAGAGAACACTGAAGCTTTCTTT CASSQVVENTEAFF
TRBJ1-4 NA TRBV7-9 NA TGTGCCAGCAGACCTGAGACGGGAGTTAATGAAAAACTGTTTTTT CASRPETGVNEKLFF
TRBJ2-1 NA TRBV7-2 NA TGTGCCAGCAGCTTATTTCCGGGACAAACCTACAATGAGCAGTTCTTC CASSLFPGQTYNEQFF
TRBJ2-1 NA TRBV5-4 TRBD1 TGTGCCAGCAGCTGGGACAGGGAATGGGGGAAGCAGTTCTTC CASSWDREWGKQFF
TRBJ2-1 NA TRBV15 TRBD2 TGTGCCACCAGCAGAGGACTAGCGGGAGCTTTGATTGAGCAGTTCTTC CATSRGLAGALIEQFF
TRBJ2-1 NA TRBV5-1 TRBD2 TGCGCCAGCAGCTTGGAGCCAGCGGGAGAGGCTGAGCAGTTCTTC CASSLEPAGEAEQFF
TRBJ2-1 NA TRBV28 NA TGTGCCAGCAGTTTCGGGCGGGAGCAGTTCTTC CASSFGREQFF
TRBJ1-1 NA TRBV10-3 NA TGTGCCATCAGCCCGACGGCCAACACTGAAGCTTTCTTT CAISPTANTEAFF
TRBJ2-2 NA TRBV7-6 NA TGTGCCAGCAGCTTAGCGGGGACCGCATTTACCGGGGAGCTGTTTTTT CASSLAGTAFTGELFF
TRBJ2-1 NA TRBV7-9 NA TGTGCCAGCAGCCCGGGGGTCGACAATGAGCAGTTCTTC CASSPGVDNEQFF
TRBJ2-5 NA TRBV27 NA TGTGCCAGCAGTTTGGCATTGGAGGAGACCCAGTACTTC CASSLALEETQYF